This passage covers 4 T cell receptor beta chains from one sample sequenced in a study of T cells in Graves' hyperthyroidism and ophthalmopathy (dated by TCRdb to about 2019). Receptor libraries were prepared by multiplex PCR. Data came from an Illumina HiSeq 2000. The TCR beta CDR3 regions were amplified from RNA transcripts. The first round of RT-PCR for the TCR CDR3 was performed with the HTBI primer set and the Qiagen OneStep RT-PCR kit. Starting from the raw public reads, TCRdb applied fastp trimming at Q25, assembled clones with MiXCR and retained in-frame beta chains. Identical CDR3 proteins give one entry, which carries the most common genes and DNA. The sample table contains over 350,000 distinct CDR3 sequences; only one count was recorded for more than 13% of them. Around 27% of the sample lies in the top ten. Source material: blood. These receptors were collected from a man in his fifties with Graves' ophthalmopathy.

The CDR3, as DNA: TGTGCCAGCAGCCGGGGGGCCTCCTACAATGAGCAGTTCTTC. Its translation is CASSRGASYNEQFF. V usage is TRBV9 and J usage is TRBJ2-1; TRBD2 might be the D (7 bases). Trimming pared 4 bases from V and 0 bases from J, leaving 8 bases between. The CDR3 is 14 residues long. CDR1 and CDR2 from the germline V gene are SGDLS and YYNGEE.

To note about this clonotype: A much larger clone is a single base away; this may be a read error. This chain links TRBV20-1 with TRBJ1-1, with D perhaps matching TRBD1 (5 bases). Germline CDR1 reads DFQATT; CDR2 reads SNEGSKA (reference sequence). This CDR3 has 15 residues. CDR3 DNA: TGCAATGCTATCCCCGGACGGGGCATGAACACTGAAGCTTTCTTT. Residues: CNAIPGRGMNTEAFF.

This clonotype was detected many times. The chain has TRBV28 and TRBJ2-3; 11 positions agree with TRBD2. Trimming cost V 3 bases and J 2 bases; bases outside gene matches: 7. Germline V gene lookup returns CDR1 MDHEN and CDR2 SYDVKM. CDR3 length: 17 amino acids. The DNA for the CDR3 is TGTGCCAGCAGTTTTTCCCCTAGCGGGAGGTTCACAGATACGCAGTATTTT. Its protein is CASSFSPSGRFTDTQYF.

This clonotype was recorded many times. V usage is TRBV20-1 and J usage is TRBJ2-1; 9 nucleotides agree with TRBD1. The J segment lost 8 bases and the V segment lost 7 bases, leaving 9 bases of the junction unmatched. Per germline, CDR1 DFQATT and CDR2 SNEGSKA (reference sequence). The CDR3 contains 13 residues. For the CDR3, the DNA is TGCAGTGGGGAGGACAGGGGCTTTCATGAGCAGTTCTTC. Residues: CSGEDRGFHEQFF.